One sample yielded the 5 T cell receptor beta chains listed below, sequenced in a study of shared clonotypes between healthy human individuals. Only CD45RO-negative cells positively selected for CCR7 counted as naive CD8 cells, so terminally differentiated effector memory CD45RA+ cells were excluded. Some clones are missing from TCRdb's copy, which holds only in-frame ones; the method was immunoSEQ multiplex PCR. There are 1.5 million to 2.5 million clones in the sample; roughly 94% occur only once, and less than 1.5% lies in the top ten. Material for sequencing was naive CD8+ T cells sorted from blood. The receptors come from a man in his late teens or twenties in good health.

This chain connects TRBV27 to TRBJ1-1; a weak D match, TRBD1 (6 bases). V gave up 4 bases and J gave up 1 base, with 22 bases separating them. Germline V lookup: CDR1 MNHEY, CDR2 SMNVEV (reference sequence). There are 18 residues in the CDR3. DNA of the CDR3: TGTGCCAGCAGTTGGGCAGGGGCCCGGCCGGAGGAGAACACTGAAGCTTTCTTT. Translation: CASSWAGARPEENTEAFF.

The genes are TRBV2 and TRBJ2-3; no clear D. V was cut by 2 bases and J by 2 bases, with 14 bases left in between. CDR1 and CDR2 from the germline V gene are SNHLY and FYNNEI. The CDR3 length is 16 residues. CDR3 sequence (DNA): TGTGCCAGCAGTGAACTGGCAGTTTGGAACACAGATACGCAGTATTTT. As protein: CASSELAVWNTDTQYF.

The V and J genes are TRBV9 and TRBJ2-7, with TRBD2 matching over 10 bases. Looked up from germline, CDR1 is SGDLS and CDR2 is YYNGEE. The CDR3 length is 15 residues. J gave up 4 bases and V 1 base, and 5 bases lay outside the gene matches. The CDR3 nucleotides read TGTGCCAGCAGCGTATCTAGCGGGAGTTGGTACGAGCAGTACTTC. Its protein is CASSVSSGSWYEQYF.

The rearrangement uses TRBV30 and TRBJ2-3; TRBD1 might be the D (5 bases). This CDR3 is built from 13 residues. In germline, CDR1 is GTSNPN, CDR2 SVGIG (reference sequence). The V end was cut by 4 bases, the J end by 0 bases, with 8 bases between. The CDR3 reads CAWTPGSTDTQYF. Written as DNA, the CDR3 is TGTGCCTGGACCCCAGGGAGCACAGATACGCAGTATTTT. The variable domain in full, completed from reference TRBV30 and TRBJ2-3, reads SQTIHQWPATLVQPVGSPLSLECTVEGTSNPNLYWYRQAAGRGLQLLFYSVGIGQISSEVPQNLSASRPQDRQFILSSKKLLLSDSGFYLCAWTPGSTDTQYFGPGTRLTVL.

The rearrangement joins TRBV7-6 to TRBJ2-3; the D is unclear. Germline CDR1 SGHVS, CDR2 FNYEAQ. The CDR3 consists of 16 residues. V was clipped by 3 bases and J by 4 bases, with 17 bases between them. CDR3 protein: CASSFLAPGLSDTQYF. The CDR3 coding sequence is TGTGCCAGCAGCTTTCTGGCTCCCGGGTTATCAGATACGCAGTATTTT.